This is a list of T cell receptor beta chains from one sample in a study of T cell responses to AZD1222 COVID-19 vaccine. The assay was immunoSEQ multiplex PCR, and TCRdb's table has in-frame clones only and misses some. The sample yields fewer than 250,000 clones, 80% to 95% seen once. The specimen was peripheral blood, collected on day 0 of AZD1222 vaccination. The receptors here all came from an adult in good health. Each CDR3 is given with its conserved first and last residue. D genes are given only for firm matches. The size of a clone is reported for some rows only, either as once, few or many, or as a class for expanded clones.

d_call clone_size j_call v_call cdr3_aa cdr3_nt
TRBD1 - TRBJ1-5 TRBV5-1 CASSITGVGNQPQHF TGCGCCAGCAGCATTACAGGGGTTGGCAATCAGCCCCAGCATTTT
- - TRBJ1-5 TRBV4-1 CASSQTVNQPQHF TGCGCCAGCAGCCAGACAGTCAATCAGCCCCAGCATTTT
- - TRBJ1-5 TRBV28 CASSTGQIGNQPQHF TGTGCCAGCAGTACAGGGCAGATCGGCAATCAGCCCCAGCATTTT
- - TRBJ1-6 TRBV9 CASSVETPDSPLHF TGTGCCAGCAGCGTAGAGACCCCGGATTCACCCCTCCACTTT
- - TRBJ1-3 TRBV6-5 CASSYSSDPGGNTIYF TGTGCCAGCAGTTACTCCTCGGACCCCGGCGGAAACACCATATATTTT
- - TRBJ2-2 TRBV5-1 CASSLDRDGVFF TGCGCCAGCAGCTTGGACCGGGACGGCGTCTTTTTT
TRBD1 - TRBJ1-5 TRBV7-2 CASSRGQGVQPQHF TGTGCCAGCAGCCGTGGACAGGGTGTTCAGCCCCAGCATTTT
TRBD1 - TRBJ2-7 TRBV13 CASSRLPGQGRYEQYF TGTGCCAGCAGCAGATTGCCGGGACAGGGTAGGTACGAGCAGTACTTC
TRBD1 - TRBJ2-5 TRBV11-2 CASRPQGAGETQYF TGTGCCAGCAGACCACAGGGGGCTGGGGAGACCCAGTACTTC
- - TRBJ1-2 TRBV5-6 CASSLGRGHGYTF TGTGCCAGCAGCTTGGGAAGGGGCCATGGCTACACCTTC
- - TRBJ2-3 TRBV30 CAWSTGVYTQYF TGTGCCTGGAGTACTGGCGTGTATACGCAGTATTTT
- - TRBJ2-5 TRBV10-3 CATPMAQYF TGTGCCACCCCGATGGCCCAGTACTTC
- - TRBJ1-3 TRBV29-1 CSVQGSGNTIYF TGCAGCGTACAGGGCTCTGGAAACACCATATATTTT
- - TRBJ1-3 TRBV7-9 CASTIGGSSGNTIYF TGTGCCAGCACCATCGGAGGATCCTCTGGAAACACCATATATTTT
- - TRBJ2-7 TRBV7-9 CASSLGGSGPREQYF TGTGCCAGCAGCTTAGGAGGGTCAGGGCCCCGGGAGCAGTACTTC
TRBD1 - TRBJ1-6 TRBV28 CASSPGQGSSPLHF TGTGCCAGCAGCCCGGGACAGGGTAGTTCACCCCTCCACTTT
- few TRBJ1-2 TRBV29-1 CSVEDQLRGYTF TGCAGCGTTGAAGATCAACTTAGGGGCTACACCTTC
TRBD2 - TRBJ2-1 TRBV27 CASGGTGGGSSYNEQFF TGTGCCAGCGGGGGGACTGGCGGGGGGTCTTCCTACAATGAGCAGTTCTTC
- - TRBJ2-5 TRBV10-1 CASSGQSPGETQYF TGCGCCAGCAGTGGACAGTCCCCTGGGGAGACCCAGTACTTC
- - TRBJ1-5 TRBV6-5 CASSLTDNQPQHF TGTGCCAGCAGTTTGACAGACAATCAGCCCCAGCATTTT
- once TRBJ1-4 TRBV29-1 CSVGGRIGANEKLFF TGCAGCGTTGGGGGTAGGATCGGGGCTAATGAAAAACTGTTTTTT
- once TRBJ2-3 TRBV27 CASSFRPTDTQYF TGTGCCAGCAGTTTTAGACCAACAGATACGCAGTATTTT
- - TRBJ1-1 TRBV6-4 CASSPRRGGTEAFF TGTGCCAGCAGCCCACGCAGGGGCGGCACTGAAGCTTTCTTT
TRBD1 once TRBJ1-6 TRBV9 CASSGQGAGNSPLHF TGTGCCAGCAGCGGACAGGGGGCAGGGAATTCACCCCTCCACTTT